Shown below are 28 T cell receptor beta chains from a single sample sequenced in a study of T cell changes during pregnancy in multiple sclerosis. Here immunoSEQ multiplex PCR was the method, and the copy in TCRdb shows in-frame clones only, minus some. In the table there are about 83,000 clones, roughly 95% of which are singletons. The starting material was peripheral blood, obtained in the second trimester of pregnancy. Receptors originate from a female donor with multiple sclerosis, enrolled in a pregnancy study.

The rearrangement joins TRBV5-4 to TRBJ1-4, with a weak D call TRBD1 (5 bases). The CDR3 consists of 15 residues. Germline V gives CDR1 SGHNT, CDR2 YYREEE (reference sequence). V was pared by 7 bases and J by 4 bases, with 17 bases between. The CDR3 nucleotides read TGTGCCAGCCAACTGTGGGGGGGTCATAATGAAAAACTGTTTTTT. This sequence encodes CASQLWGGHNEKLFF.

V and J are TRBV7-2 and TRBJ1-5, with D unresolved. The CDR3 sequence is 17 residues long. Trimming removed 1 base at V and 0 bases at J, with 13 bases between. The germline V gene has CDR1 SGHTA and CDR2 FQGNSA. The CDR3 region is CASSLEEPFSSNQPQHF. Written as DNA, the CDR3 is TGTGCCAGCAGCTTAGAGGAGCCTTTTAGTAGCAATCAGCCCCAGCATTTT.

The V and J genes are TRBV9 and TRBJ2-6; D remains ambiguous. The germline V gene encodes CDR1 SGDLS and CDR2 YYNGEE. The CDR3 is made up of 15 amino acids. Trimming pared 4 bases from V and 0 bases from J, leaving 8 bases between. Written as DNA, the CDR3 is TGTGCCAGCAGCCCCGTGGCCTCTGGGGCCAACGTCCTGACTTTC. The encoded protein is CASSPVASGANVLTF.

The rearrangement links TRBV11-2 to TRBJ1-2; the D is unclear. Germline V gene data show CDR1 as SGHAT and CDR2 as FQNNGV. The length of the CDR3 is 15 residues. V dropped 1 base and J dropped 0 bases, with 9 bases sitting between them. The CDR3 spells CASSLGFTANYGYTF. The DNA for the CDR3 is TGTGCCAGCAGCTTAGGCTTTACAGCTAACTATGGCTACACCTTC. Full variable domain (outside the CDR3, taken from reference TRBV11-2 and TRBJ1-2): EAGVAQSPRYKIIEKRQSVAFWCNPISGHATLYWYQQILGQGPKLLIQFQNNGVVDDSQLPKDRFSAERLKGVDSTLKIQPAKLEDSAVYLCASSLGFTANYGYTFGSGTRLTVV.

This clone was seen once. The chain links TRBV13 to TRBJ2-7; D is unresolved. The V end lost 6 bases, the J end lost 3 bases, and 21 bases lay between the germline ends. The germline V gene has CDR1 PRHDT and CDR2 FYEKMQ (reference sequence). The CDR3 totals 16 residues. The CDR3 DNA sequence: TGTGCCAGCAGACGAGAAGGTAGCACAACTCTCTACGAGCAGTACTTC. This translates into CASRREGSTTLYEQYF. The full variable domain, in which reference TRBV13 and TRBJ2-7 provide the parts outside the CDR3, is AAGVIQSPRHLIKEKRETATLKCYPIPRHDTVYWYQQGPGQDPQFLISFYEKMQSDKGSIPDRFSAQQFSDYHSELNMSSLELGDSALYFCASRREGSTTLYEQYFGPGTRLTVT.

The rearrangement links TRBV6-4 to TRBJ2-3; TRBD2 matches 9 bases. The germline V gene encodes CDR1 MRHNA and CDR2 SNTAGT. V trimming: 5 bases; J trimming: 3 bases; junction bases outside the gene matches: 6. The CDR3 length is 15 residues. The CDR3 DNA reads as TGTGCCAGCAGTCGACTAGCGGAGCCTACAGATACGCAGTATTTT. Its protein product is CASSRLAEPTDTQYF.

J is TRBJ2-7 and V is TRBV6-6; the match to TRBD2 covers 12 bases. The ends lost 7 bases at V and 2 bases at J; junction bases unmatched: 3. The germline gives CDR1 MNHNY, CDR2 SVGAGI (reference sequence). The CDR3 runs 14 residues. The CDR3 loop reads CASTRLAGAYEQYF. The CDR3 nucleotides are TGTGCCAGCACCCGACTAGCGGGAGCCTACGAGCAGTACTTC.

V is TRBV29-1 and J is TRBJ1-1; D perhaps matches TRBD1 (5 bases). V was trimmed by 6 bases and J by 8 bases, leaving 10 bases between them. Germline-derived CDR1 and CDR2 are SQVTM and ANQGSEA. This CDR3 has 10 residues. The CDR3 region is CSVGGGEAFF. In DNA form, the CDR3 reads TGCAGCGTCGGGGGGGGAGAAGCTTTCTTT.

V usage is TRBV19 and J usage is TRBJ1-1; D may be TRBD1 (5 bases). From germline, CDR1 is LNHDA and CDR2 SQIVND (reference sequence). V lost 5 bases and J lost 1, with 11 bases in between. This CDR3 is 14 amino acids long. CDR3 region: CASSPGTANTEAFF. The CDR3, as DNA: TGTGCCAGTAGTCCCGGGACTGCGAACACTGAAGCTTTCTTT. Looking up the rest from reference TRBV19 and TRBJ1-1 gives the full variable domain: DGGITQSPKYLFRKEGQNVTLSCEQNLNHDAMYWYRQDPGQGLRLIYYSQIVNDFQKGDIAEGYSVSREKKESFPLTVTSAQKNPTAFYLCASSPGTANTEAFFGQGTRLTVV.

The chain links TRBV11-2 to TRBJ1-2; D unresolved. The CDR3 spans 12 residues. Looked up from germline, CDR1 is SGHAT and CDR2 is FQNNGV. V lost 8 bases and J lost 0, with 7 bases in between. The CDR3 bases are TGTGCCAGCGGGCCCCCTAACTATGGCTACACCTTC. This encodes CASGPPNYGYTF.

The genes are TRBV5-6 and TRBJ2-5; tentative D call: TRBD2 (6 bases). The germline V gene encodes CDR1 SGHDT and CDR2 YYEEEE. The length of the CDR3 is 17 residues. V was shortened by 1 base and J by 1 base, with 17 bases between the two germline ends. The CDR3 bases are TGTGCCAGCAGCTTGTTGGACGGGTGGGAGGCCCAAGAGACCCAGTACTTC. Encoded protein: CASSLLDGWEAQETQYF.

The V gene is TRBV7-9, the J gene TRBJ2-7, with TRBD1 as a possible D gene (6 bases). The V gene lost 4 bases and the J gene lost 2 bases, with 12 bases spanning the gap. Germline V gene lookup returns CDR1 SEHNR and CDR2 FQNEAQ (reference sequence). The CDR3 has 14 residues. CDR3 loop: CASSYGTPPYEQYF. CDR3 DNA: TGTGCCAGCAGCTACGGGACACCCCCCTACGAGCAGTACTTC.

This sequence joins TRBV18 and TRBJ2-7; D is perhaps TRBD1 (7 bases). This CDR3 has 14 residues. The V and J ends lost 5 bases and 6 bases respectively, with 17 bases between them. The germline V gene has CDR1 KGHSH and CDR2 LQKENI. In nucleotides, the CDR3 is TGTGCCAGCTCAGCCGTGGGGCAGGGGGGCGAGCAGTACTTC. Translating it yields CASSAVGQGGEQYF.

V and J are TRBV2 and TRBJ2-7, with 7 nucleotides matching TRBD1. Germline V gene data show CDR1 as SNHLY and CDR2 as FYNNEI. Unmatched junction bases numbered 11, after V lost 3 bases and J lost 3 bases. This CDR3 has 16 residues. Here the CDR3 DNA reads TGTGCCAGCAGTGAGTTCCCCTCGGCAGGGGGCTACGAGCAGTACTTC. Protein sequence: CASSEFPSAGGYEQYF.

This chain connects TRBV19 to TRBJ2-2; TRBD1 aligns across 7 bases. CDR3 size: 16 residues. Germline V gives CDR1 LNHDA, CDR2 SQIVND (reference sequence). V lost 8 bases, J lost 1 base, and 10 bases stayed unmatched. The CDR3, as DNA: TGTGCCAGTGGACCCAAGGGACAGTTGAACACCGGGGAGCTGTTTTTT. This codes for CASGPKGQLNTGELFF.

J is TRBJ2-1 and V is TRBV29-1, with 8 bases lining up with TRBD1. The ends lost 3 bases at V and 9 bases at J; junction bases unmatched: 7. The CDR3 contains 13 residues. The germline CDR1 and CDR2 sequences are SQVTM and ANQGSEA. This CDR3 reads CSVDRQGNLEQFF. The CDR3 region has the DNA TGCAGCGTTGATCGACAGGGGAACCTTGAGCAGTTCTTC.

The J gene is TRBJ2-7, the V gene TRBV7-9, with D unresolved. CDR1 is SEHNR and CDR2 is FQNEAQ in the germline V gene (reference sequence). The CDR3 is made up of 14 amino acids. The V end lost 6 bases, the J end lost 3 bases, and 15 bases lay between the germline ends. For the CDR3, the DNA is TGTGCCAGCAGTGCCCGCACAGTAGGCTACGAGCAGTACTTC. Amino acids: CASSARTVGYEQYF.

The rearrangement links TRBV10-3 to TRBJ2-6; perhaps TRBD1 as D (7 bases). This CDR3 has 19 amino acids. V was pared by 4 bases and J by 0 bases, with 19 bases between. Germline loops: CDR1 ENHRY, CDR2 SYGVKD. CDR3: CAISGPEGTVTSGANVLTF. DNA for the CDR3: TGTGCCATCAGTGGCCCGGAGGGGACAGTGACCTCTGGGGCCAACGTCCTGACTTTC.

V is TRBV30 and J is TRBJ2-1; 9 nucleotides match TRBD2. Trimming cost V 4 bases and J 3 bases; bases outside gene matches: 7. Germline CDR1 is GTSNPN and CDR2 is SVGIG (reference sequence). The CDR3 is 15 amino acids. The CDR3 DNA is TGTGCCTGGATAAGGACTAGCGCTTTCTACAATGAGCAGTTCTTC. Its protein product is CAWIRTSAFYNEQFF.

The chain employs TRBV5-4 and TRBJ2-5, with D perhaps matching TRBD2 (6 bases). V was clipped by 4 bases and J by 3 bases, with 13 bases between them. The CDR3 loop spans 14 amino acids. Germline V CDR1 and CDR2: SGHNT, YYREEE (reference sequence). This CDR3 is CASSKVSGEETQYF. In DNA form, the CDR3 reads TGTGCCAGCAGCAAGGTATCGGGAGAAGAGACCCAGTACTTC.

In DNA form, the CDR3 reads TGTGCCGGGTTGGGTAGACAGGGACTCTATGGCTACACCTTC. Encoded protein: CAGLGRQGLYGYTF. This chain links TRBV30 with TRBJ1-2; 7 bases fit TRBD1. Losses at the gene ends were 8 bases for V and 4 bases for J; bases not matched to a gene: 13. CDR3 length: 14 residues. Germline V gene sequence: CDR1 GTSNPN, CDR2 SVGIG (reference sequence). The entire variable domain, with the rest obtained from reference TRBV30 and TRBJ1-2, is as follows: SQTIHQWPATLVQPVGSPLSLECTVEGTSNPNLYWYRQAAGRGLQLLFYSVGIGQISSEVPQNLSASRPQDRQFILSSKKLLLSDSGFYLCAGLGRQGLYGYTFGSGTRLTVV.

The CDR3 DNA reads TGTGCCAGCAGCCCCCAGAGCGGGGCCCCCTCCTACGAGCAGTACTTC. Amino acids: CASSPQSGAPSYEQYF. The rearrangement joins TRBV9 to TRBJ2-7; 7 bases map to TRBD2. The CDR3 sequence is 16 residues long. Trimming at V came to 4 bases and at J to 0 bases, leaving 10 bases not matched to a gene. Germline V gene data show CDR1 as SGDLS and CDR2 as YYNGEE.

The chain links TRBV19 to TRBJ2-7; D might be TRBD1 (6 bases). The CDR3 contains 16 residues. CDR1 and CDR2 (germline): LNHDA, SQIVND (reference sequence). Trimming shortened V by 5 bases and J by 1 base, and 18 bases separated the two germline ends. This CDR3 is CASSFGPGVGSYEQYF. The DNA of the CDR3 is TGTGCCAGTAGTTTCGGCCCAGGGGTTGGGTCCTACGAGCAGTACTTC.

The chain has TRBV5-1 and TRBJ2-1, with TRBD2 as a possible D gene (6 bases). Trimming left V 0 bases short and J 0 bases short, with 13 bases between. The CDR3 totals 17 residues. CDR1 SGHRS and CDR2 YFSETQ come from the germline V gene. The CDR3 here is CASSLGLAKSSYNEQFF. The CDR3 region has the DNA TGCGCCAGCAGCTTGGGTCTAGCGAAGAGCTCCTACAATGAGCAGTTCTTC.

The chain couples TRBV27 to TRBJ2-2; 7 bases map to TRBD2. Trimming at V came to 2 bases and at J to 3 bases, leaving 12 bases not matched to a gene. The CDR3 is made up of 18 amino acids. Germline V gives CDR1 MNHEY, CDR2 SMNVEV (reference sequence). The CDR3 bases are TGTGCCAGCAGTTTAAGTGTACCCTCCGGGAGGCACACCGGGGAGCTGTTTTTT. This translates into CASSLSVPSGRHTGELFF.

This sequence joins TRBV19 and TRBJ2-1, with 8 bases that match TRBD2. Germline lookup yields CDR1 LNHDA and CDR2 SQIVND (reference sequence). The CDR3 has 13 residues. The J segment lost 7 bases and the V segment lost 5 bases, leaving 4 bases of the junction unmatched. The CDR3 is CASSATGGNEQFF. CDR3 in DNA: TGTGCCAGTAGTGCCACGGGGGGGAATGAGCAGTTCTTC.

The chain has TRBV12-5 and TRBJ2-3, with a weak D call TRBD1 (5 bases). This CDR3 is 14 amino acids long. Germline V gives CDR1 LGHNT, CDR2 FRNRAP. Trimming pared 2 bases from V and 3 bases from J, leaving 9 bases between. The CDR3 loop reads CASGLSQGTDTQYF. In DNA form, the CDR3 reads TGTGCTAGTGGTTTGTCTCAGGGTACAGATACGCAGTATTTT.

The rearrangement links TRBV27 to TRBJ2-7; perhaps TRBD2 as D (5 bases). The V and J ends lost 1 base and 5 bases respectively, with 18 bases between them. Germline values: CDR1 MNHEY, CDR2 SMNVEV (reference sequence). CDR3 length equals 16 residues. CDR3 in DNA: TGTGCCAGCAGTTTATTTTTGGGCGGCCCGAGGGACGAGCAGTACTTC. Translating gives CASSLFLGGPRDEQYF.